The clone carrying this T cell receptor beta chain appeared a single time. Its specificity is not known. Germline V gives CDR1 SGHRS, CDR2 YFSETQ. The V end was cut by 2 bases, the J end by 2 bases, with 12 bases between. The CDR3 is 15 amino acids. The sample belongs to a study of shared clonotypes between healthy human individuals. Study at large: Each donor contributed plates that comprised three CD4 naive, three CD4 memory, two CD8 naive and one CD8 memory. Overall study findings and caveats: Non-shared clonotypes showed lower generation probabilities than clonotypes common to all four donors.

A deep-level run was used for the assay. Measured with immunoSEQ multiplex PCR; TCRdb has only the in-frame clones, and not every one. The sample has some 600,000 clones, approximately 96% seen once; the top ten hold roughly 0.1%. In the naive CD8 group, cells lacked CD45RO and were positively selected for CCR7, so terminally differentiated effector memory CD45RA+ cells were left out. The TCR sequence derives from a woman between 25 and 40 years old in good health. The sequenced sample was naive CD8+ T cells sorted from blood. The genes are TRBV5-1 and TRBJ2-3; unclear D gene. CDR3 residues: CASSLDGSYTDTQYF. As DNA, the CDR3 is TGCGCCAGCAGCTTAGATGGCAGTTACACAGATACGCAGTATTTT.